The entry below gives a single TCR beta chain sequence along with its context. In its sample, this clonotype was seen a few times. This clone's antigen is unknown. No clone much larger than this one lies a single base away; base qualities are absent. The library came from multiplex PCR. Sequencing instrument: Illumina HiSeq 4000. iRepertoire HTBI primers and Arm-PCR amplification of CDR3 regions were used to construct TCR beta libraries. PCR products were gel purified before sequencing. Per the original workflow: Across samples, some 62 TRBV and 13 to 15 TRBJ segments were identified and used for gene usage analysis of CDR3 amino acid clonotypes. COPE and FqMerger were used to merge filtered high-quality paired reads into contigs. BLAST was used to align contigs to IMGT TRBV, TRBD and TRBJ reference genes, with CDR3 defined following IMGT. Highly expanded clones were defined as clonotypes with a frequency above 0.1%. Shannon entropy served as the measure of repertoire diversity, while the Gini coefficient captured V-J evenness. A clonotype was considered public if more than one individual shared it. TCRdb reprocessing: public reads trimmed at Q25 with fastp, clones called with MiXCR, in-frame beta chains kept. Every CDR3 protein is listed once, alongside the most common genes and DNA of its rows. None of the V and J calls come from the authors' own analysis; TCRdb made them. Recorded for this sample are some 460,000 distinct CDR3 sequences; around 15% of them occurred a single time. 10% to 15% of the sample comes from the top ten.

The time point label on this specimen signifies: newly diagnosed GD, antithyroid drugs for less than 3 months. RNA was extracted from PBMCs in TRIzol for both TCR sequencing and RNA sequencing. Graves' disease was diagnosed according to American Thyroid Association guidelines. The patients came from an endocrinology department in Xi'an, China. Each patient gave about 9.1 milliliters of peripheral blood, collected in an EDTA anticoagulant tube. PBMCs were isolated by Ficoll Paque Plus density gradient separation without further T cell sorting. An Agilent 2100 Bioanalyzer and agarose gel were used to assess RNA quality, and a NanoDrop 2000 was used to measure RNA concentration. This specimen belongs to a study of regulatory T cells in long-lasting Graves disease (dated by TCRdb to the early 2020s). About the full investigation: In the newly diagnosed Graves' disease group, patients had been taking antithyroid drugs for less than 3 months. Persistent Graves' disease patients were compared with newly diagnosed Graves' disease patients by peripheral blood TCR sequencing and RNA sequencing. The study was registered as a clinical trial and conducted in China. A total of around 35 samples underwent TCR sequencing, from about 13 patients with persistent Graves' disease and approximately 20 patients with newly diagnosed Graves' disease. On the study overall, not on this receptor specifically: Persistent patients shared more public clonotypes among themselves (around 2,500) than newly diagnosed patients did (about 970). Sequencing and analysis were limited to the TCR beta chain. The study examined only peripheral blood because the primary lesion, thyroid tissue, could not be accessed. Lower TCR Shannon entropy and fewer highly expanded clones were observed in persistent Graves' disease patients than in newly diagnosed patients, which suggested clonal expansion. The authors acknowledged the small sample size as a limitation that may reduce accuracy. TRBV28, TRBJ1-2 and TRBJ2-5 were preferentially used in persistent disease, while TRBV20-1 and TRBJ2-1 were favored in newly diagnosed disease.

The germline V gene (reference sequence) specifies LNHNV as CDR1 and YYDKDF as CDR2. Inclusive of the bounding cysteine and phenylalanine, the CDR3 is 16 residues long. Only the CDR3 region is kept as DNA, spanning 48 bases read in frame from base 1. The V end gives up 5 bases and the J end 2 bases, leaving 5 bases in the junction not matched to a gene. The data were also submitted as part of a second study, on T cells in Graves' hyperthyroidism and ophthalmopathy. The second paper further reports: Stable Graves' hyperthyroidism was defined as no progression to ophthalmopathy during 18 months of follow-up. Hyperthyroidism patients were newly diagnosed, had a disease duration of under 2 months, and were aged 18 to 65 years. Exclusion was applied to patients with uncontrolled infections, other autoimmune diseases, pregnancy or lactation. Diagnoses relied on clinical symptoms, serum thyroxine and TRAb, thyroid ultrasound and orbital computed tomography. The first round of RT-PCR for the TCR CDR3 was performed with the HTBI primer set and the Qiagen OneStep RT-PCR kit. Most expanded thyroid clonotypes (frequency above 0.001) were also detected in blood, a finding suggesting that blood repertoires may reflect thyroid immune responses. A 13 V-J signature model separated ophthalmopathy from stable hyperthyroidism, with approximately 87% sensitivity and about 81% specificity in cross-validation and 80%/75% in testing. In validation, progression to ophthalmopathy was predicted by the model with almost 71% sensitivity and roughly 76% specificity, a median of about 6.8 months before onset. TCR V-J signatures able to tell the groups apart were searched for in a discovery cohort of about a hundred patients, of whom approximately 40 had Graves' ophthalmopathy and around 57 had stable Graves' hyperthyroidism. Prospective prediction of ophthalmopathy was tested in an independent validation cohort consisting of some 19 hyperthyroidism patients and 17 patients who later progressed to ophthalmopathy. For training and testing, the 100 or so patients in the discovery cohort were randomly divided in a 7:3 ratio. In more than 5 Graves' hyperthyroidism patients, the study also compared T-cell repertoires from thyroid tissue with T-cell repertoires from blood. Following sampling, methimazole starting at 30 mg daily was given to hyperthyroidism patients, and high-dose intravenous methylprednisolone was given to ophthalmopathy patients. The libraries were constructed in a second round of multiplex PCR and then size-selected and purified. Sequencing of the libraries was done on an Illumina HiSeq2000 using paired-end 100 bp reads. SOAPnuke was used to process the raw data, with reads discarded if the reads contained adapters or uncalled bases, had a mean Phred below 15, or lacked an exact constant-primer or identifier match. COPE v1.2.5 was used to merge high-quality paired reads, and clonotypes were defined as unique nucleotide sequences. MiTCR v1.1 was used to align the clonotypes against IMGT TRBV, TRBD and TRBJ reference segments. The analysis was restricted to V-J combinations with a frequency above 0.0001, which together covered 99% to 99.2% of the repertoires. The TCS score was defined as F50 (clonal expansion) divided by E x V (chaos), with BLOSUM62-based TCRdist calculated between CDR3 peptides within each V-J. Welch's t-statistics and random forest reduced roughly 530 V-J features to around 14, which were used in a naive Bayes classifier (R e1071). Sample size was not statistically predetermined, and investigators were not blinded to group allocation. According to the paper, TCR Vbeta CDR3 sequencing was carried out on over 130 peripheral blood samples, which came from fewer than 50 ophthalmopathy, under 85 hyperthyroidism and about 17 progressor patients.

The sequence links TRBV15 to TRBJ2-3; 12 central bases correspond to TRBD2. The sample here was peripheral blood mononuclear cells (PBMCs), taken at new diagnosis, from a patient treated with antithyroid drugs. The sequence derives from a man between 35 and 55 years old with Graves disease. Donor details come from another sample of the same person, matched by shared clones. In nucleotide form, the sequence is TGTGCCACCAGCGGGGGGACTAGCGGGCACACAGATACGCAGTATTTT. Its protein reads: CATSGGTSGHTDTQYF.